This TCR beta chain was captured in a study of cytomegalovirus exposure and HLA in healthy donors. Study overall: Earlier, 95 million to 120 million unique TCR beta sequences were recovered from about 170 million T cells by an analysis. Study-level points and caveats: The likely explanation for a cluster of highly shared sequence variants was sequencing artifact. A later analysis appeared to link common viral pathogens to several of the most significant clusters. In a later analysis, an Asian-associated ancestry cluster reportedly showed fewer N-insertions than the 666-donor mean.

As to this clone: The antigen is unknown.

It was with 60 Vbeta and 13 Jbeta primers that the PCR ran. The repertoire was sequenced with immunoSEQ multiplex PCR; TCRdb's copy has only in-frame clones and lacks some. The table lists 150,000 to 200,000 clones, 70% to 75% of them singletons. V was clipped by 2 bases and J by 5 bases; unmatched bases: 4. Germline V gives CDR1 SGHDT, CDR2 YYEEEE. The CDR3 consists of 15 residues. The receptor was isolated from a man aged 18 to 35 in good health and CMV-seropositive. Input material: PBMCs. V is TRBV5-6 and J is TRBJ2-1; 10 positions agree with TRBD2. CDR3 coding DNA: TGTGCCAGCAGCTTCCGGACTAGCGGCGACAATGAGCAGTTCTTC. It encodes CASSFRTSGDNEQFF. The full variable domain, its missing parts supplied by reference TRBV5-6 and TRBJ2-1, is DAGVTQSPTHLIKTRGQQVTLRCSPKSGHDTVSWYQQALGQGPQFIFQYYEEEERQRGNFPDRFSGHQFPNYSSELNVNALLLGDSALYLCASSFRTSGDNEQFFGPGTRLTVL.